This TCR beta chain stems from a study of post-analysis software for immune sequencing data (dated by TCRdb to between 2014 and 2017). About the investigation overall: Disease courses on record covered relapsing-remitting, secondary progressive and progressive-relapsing multiple sclerosis, though some patients had no subtype annotation. The patient repertoires were compared against 10 to 12 previously published healthy control repertoires obtained from donors aged roughly 6 to 25 years. A subset of samples was prepared in parallel using single-end sample barcoding, then pooled and co-amplified after Illumina adapter ligation.

Looking up the germline V gene yields CDR1 SQVTM and CDR2 ANQGSEA. From cysteine to phenylalanine, the CDR3 is 12 amino acids long. The DNA shown is the 36-base CDR3, in frame from base 1. TCR beta repertoires were profiled from peripheral blood of over 10 young patients with multiple sclerosis to demonstrate the VDJtools post-analysis software. The patients with multiple sclerosis were children and adolescents between about 6 and 15 years of age. As to this clonotype: Its antigen remains unidentified. There are no base qualities to consult, and no much larger clone falls within one base.

Points the paper makes about the study in general: Compared with controls, multiple sclerosis patients had significantly lower normalized Chao1 diversity, a finding suggesting substantial peripheral T-cell clonal expansion. Patients showed significantly higher frequencies than controls for roughly five TRBV segments, among them TRBV5-6, TRBV5-1 and TRBV20-1. The multiple sclerosis patient group was slightly younger than the control group. Strong co-clustering of samples prepared in the same batch was shown by direct clustering with F measure, prompting a batch-effect correction.

Libraries were built with PCR. Sequencing instrument: Illumina HiSeq 2500. Unique molecular identifiers were incorporated into TCR beta cDNA libraries to reduce PCR and sequencing biases. Approximately 500,000 cDNA molecules were obtained per 1 to 10 million input T cells, so each molecule approximated one T cell. The patient libraries were prepared and sequenced with the same protocol used for the earlier healthy control dataset. Samples belonging to the same batch were prepared together, multiplexed and sequenced on a shared HiSeq lane. For the original study's pipeline: MIGEC handled the raw barcoded reads, throwing out single-read molecular identifier groups before consensus assembly and CDR3 extraction. Clonotype tables were post-analysed with VDJtools, normalizing diversity by down-sampling all datasets to the smallest sample size. Repertoire overlap clustering matched CDR3 amino acid but not nucleotide sequences to correct batch-related cross-sample contamination. TCRdb reworked the public reads: Q25 trimming with fastp, MiXCR clone assembly, productive beta chains retained. Every CDR3 protein is listed once, alongside the most common genes and DNA of its rows. TCRdb's processing, not the authors' own work, is the source of the V and J calls. Across this sample there are about 820,000 distinct CDR3 sequences, with 53% seen only once. The top ten clones comprise around 4.5% of the sample.

The sample comprised blood. The source of this sequence is a girl under 18 with multiple sclerosis. Rearrangement joined TRBV29-1 to TRBJ2-1; 8 bases in the junction line up with TRBD1. The CDR3 protein sequence reads: CSRRDRNNEQFF. The DNA is TGCAGTCGGAGGGACAGGAACAATGAGCAGTTCTTC.